This TCR beta chain stems from a study of blood T cell repertoires in COVID-19. As for the study in general: Samples of COVID-19 (acute and convalescent) were obtained from the United States, Italy and Spain. PBMCs, B-cell-depleted T cells, or T cells provided the cDNA or gDNA that made up the material.

Germline-derived CDR1 and CDR2 are SGHDT and YYEEEE. V was clipped by 0 bases and J by 9 bases, with 7 bases between them. The CDR3 spans 12 residues. Under the authors' procedure: Estimated nucleated cell counts came from reference gene primer amplification. Profiling relied on immunoSEQ multiplex PCR, and the TCRdb table lists in-frame clones only, not all of them. That table is the source of V, J and clone size, and D and trimming were worked out from the DNA. The sample records roughly 65,000 clones, over 80% being singletons. Sequencing was performed on peripheral blood. The source of this sequence is a human donor in a cohort sampled during active COVID-19. The chain joins TRBV5-6 to TRBJ2-1, with D perhaps TRBD1 (5 bases). The CDR3 region has the DNA TGTGCCAGCAGCTTGGATAGGGGTGAGCAGTTCTTC. Translation: CASSLDRGEQFF.